This section outlines one TCR beta chain sequence together with its context. This specimen comes from a study of T cells after yellow fever vaccination. TCRdb reanalysed the 5' RACE reads using MiXCR and keeps one entry per CDR3 protein. The sample consists of approximately 300,000 distinct CDR3 sequences, roughly 9.4% of them appearing once. Trimming took off 8 bases at V and 4 bases at J, with 20 bases between the two ends. Germline CDR1 LNHDA, CDR2 SQIVND (reference sequence). This CDR3 is 15 amino acids long. The sample here was PBMCs, taken on the day of the first yellow fever vaccination. This sequence originates from a man aged 18 to 29 who received the YFV17D yellow fever vaccine. This chain connects TRBV19 to TRBJ1-2, with D perhaps matching TRBD1 (6 bases). CDR3 in DNA: TGTGCCAGTTCCCAGACAGGCTGGGGCAGCTATGGCTACACCTTC. This gives the protein CASSQTGWGSYGYTF. The full variable domain, rest sourced from reference TRBV19 and TRBJ1-2, is DGGITQSPKYLFRKEGQNVTLSCEQNLNHDAMYWYRQDPGQGLRLIYYSQIVNDFQKGDIAEGYSVSREKKESFPLTVTSAQKNPTAFYLCASSQTGWGSYGYTFGSGTRLTVV.